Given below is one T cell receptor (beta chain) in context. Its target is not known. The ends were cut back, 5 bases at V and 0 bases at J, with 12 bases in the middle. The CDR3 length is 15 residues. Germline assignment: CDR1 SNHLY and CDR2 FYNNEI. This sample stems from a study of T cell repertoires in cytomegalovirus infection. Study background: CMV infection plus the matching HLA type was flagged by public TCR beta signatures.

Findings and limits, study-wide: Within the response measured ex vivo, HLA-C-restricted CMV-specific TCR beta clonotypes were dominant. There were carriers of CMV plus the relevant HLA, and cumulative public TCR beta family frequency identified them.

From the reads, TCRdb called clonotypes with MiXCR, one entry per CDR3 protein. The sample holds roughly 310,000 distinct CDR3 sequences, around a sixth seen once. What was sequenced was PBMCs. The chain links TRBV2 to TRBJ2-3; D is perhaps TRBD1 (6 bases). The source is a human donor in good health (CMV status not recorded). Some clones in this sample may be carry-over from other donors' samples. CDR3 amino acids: CASSNRDTSTDTQYF. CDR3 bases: TGTGCCAGCAGTAACCGGGACACGAGCACAGATACGCAGTATTTT.